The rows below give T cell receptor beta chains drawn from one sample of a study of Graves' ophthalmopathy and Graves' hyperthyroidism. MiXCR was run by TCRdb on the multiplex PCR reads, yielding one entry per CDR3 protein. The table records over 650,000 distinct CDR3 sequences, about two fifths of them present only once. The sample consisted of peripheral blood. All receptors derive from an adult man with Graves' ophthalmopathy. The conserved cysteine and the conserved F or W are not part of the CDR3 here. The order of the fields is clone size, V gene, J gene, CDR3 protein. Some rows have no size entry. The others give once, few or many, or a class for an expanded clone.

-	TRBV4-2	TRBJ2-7	ASSQDFSRNYEQY
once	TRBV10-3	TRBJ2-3	AIDPNPASGSSDTQY
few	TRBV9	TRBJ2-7	ASSVGDEQY
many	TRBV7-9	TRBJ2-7	ASSSTSGRFSYEQY
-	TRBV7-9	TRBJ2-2	ASSLFGGPGTGELF
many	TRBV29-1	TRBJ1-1	SADRSETEAF
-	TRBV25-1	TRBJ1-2	ASSEYAGRPYGYT
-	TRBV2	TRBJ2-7	ASSEGTGGREVQY
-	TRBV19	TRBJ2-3	ASSQGQSTDTQY
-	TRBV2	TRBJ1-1	ASSPGPGKGSTEAF
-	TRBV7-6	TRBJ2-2	ASSSSPENTGELF
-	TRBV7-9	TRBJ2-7	ASSFPGPGQGGIYEQY
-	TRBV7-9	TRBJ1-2	ASSLTTSSYGYT
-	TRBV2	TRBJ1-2	ASLEAPFYGYT
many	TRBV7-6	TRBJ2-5	ASSLSPRETQY
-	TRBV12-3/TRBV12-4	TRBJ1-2	ASTFARRPTGGYT
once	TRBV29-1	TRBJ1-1	SFTGSQGTEAF
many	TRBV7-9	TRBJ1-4	ASSQTGGDEKLF